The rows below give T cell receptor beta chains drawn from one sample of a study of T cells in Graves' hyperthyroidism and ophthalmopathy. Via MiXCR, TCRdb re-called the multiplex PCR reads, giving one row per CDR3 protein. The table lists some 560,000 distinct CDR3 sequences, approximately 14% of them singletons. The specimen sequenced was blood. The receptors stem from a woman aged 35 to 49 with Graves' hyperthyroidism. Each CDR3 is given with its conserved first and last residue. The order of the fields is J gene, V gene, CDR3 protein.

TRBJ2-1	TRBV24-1	CATSDPGLAGATRHEQFF
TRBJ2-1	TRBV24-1	CATSEPGLAGVHEQFF
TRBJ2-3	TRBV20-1	CSARSPSDTQYF
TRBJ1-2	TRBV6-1	CASMGEGQNYGYTF
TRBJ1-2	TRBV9	CASRTDYGYTF
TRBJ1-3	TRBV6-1	CASRKTYSGTSGNTIYF
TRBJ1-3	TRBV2	CASSMDSYSGNTIYF
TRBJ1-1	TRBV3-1	CASSPGATTEAFF
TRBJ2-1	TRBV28	CASITPGQGLYNEQFF
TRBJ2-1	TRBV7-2	CASSPRLAVNEQFF
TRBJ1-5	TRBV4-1	CASSQVRQPNQPQHF
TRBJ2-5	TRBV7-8	CASSSVHQETQYF
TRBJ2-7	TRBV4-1	CASSQSATGQAYEQYF
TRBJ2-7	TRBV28	CASQYYTGTGNYEQYF
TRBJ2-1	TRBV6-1	CASSPTGTSAYNEQFF
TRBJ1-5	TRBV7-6	CASSQMDGYNQPQHF
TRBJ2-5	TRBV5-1	CASSLGQVDQETQYF
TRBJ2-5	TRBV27	CASPLPGGMETQYF
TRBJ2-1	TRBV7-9	CASSLEAGDFNEQFF
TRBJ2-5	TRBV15	CATSPSERETQYF
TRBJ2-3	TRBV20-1	CSAGGLAGSDTQYF
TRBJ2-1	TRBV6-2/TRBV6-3	CASSSGLAGPVGPYNEQFF
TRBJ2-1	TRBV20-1	CSARRRLAINNEQFF
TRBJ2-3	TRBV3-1	CASSLQGDTQYF
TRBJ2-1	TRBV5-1	CASSVPNDYNSYNEQFF
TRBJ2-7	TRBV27	CASSSQGESSYEQYF
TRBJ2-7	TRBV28	CASSNRVTYEQYF
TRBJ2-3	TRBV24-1	CATSDSLGVGREVDPDTQYF
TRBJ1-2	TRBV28	CASSLMGGTNYGYTF
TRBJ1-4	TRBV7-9	CASSPPGTYLNEKLFF
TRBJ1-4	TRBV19	CASSLRGWEATNEKLFF
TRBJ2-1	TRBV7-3	CASSITGSGYNEQFF
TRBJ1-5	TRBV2	CASSGTDQPQHF
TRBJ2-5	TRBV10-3	CAISESTSGRETQYF
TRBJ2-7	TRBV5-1	CASSLAGSYEQYF
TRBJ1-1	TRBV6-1	CASSAQRIEAFF
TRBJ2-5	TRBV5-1	CASRTGGQETQYF
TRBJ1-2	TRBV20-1	CSARVGGAEETF
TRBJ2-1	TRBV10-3	CAISELAGRSYNEQFF
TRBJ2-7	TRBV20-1	CSAQPGTRVYEQYF
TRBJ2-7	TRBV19	CASSLRDSPSYEQYF
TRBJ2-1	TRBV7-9	CASSSKWGYEQFF
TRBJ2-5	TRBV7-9	CASSLVWRSQETQYF
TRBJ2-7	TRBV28	CASSSGTSGSICEQYF
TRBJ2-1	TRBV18	CASSPSPGPDQEQFF
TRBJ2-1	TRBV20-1	CSAGRTSGMVNEQFF
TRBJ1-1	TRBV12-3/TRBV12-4	CASKRDMNTEAFF
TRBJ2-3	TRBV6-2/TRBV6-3	CASSYYGVSDTQYF
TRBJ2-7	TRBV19	CASSGGTPYEQYF
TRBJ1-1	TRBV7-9	CASSPEAFF